Sequencing of this T cell receptor beta chain was carried out in a study of glioma-infiltrating T cells after dendritic cell vaccination. The time point was: after dendritic cell vaccination, including at tumor progression/relapse. Before vaccination, two weeks after the third vaccination, and at progression, PBMC were collected. V dropped 6 bases and J dropped 7 bases, with 19 bases sitting between them. CDR3 length: 15 amino acids. CDR1 and CDR2 from the germline V gene are SGHRS and YFSETQ. Method: immunoSEQ multiplex PCR; TCRdb's copy keeps in-frame clones and lacks some. The data hold 85,000 to 100,000 clones, with 85% observed a single time. This clone was seen only once.

Sequencing used blood, obtained after dendritic cell vaccination. The TCR comes from a human donor with glioblastoma. The chain employs TRBV5-1 and TRBJ2-2; perhaps TRBD2 as D (5 bases). The CDR3 nucleotides read TGCGCCAGCATAAAGGGAGTCGACCTCGGCGGGGAGCTGTTTTTT. Translated, it gives CASIKGVDLGGELFF.